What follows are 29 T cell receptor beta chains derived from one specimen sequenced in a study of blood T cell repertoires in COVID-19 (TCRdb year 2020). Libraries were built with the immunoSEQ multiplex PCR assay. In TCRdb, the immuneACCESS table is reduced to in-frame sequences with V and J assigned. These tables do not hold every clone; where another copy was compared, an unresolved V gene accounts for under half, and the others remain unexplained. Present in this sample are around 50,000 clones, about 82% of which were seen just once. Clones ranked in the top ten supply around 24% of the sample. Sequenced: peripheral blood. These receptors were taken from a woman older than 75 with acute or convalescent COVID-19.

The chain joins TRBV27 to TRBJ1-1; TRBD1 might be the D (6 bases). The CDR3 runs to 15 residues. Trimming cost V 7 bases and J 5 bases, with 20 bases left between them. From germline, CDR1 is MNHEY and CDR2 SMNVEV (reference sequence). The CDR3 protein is CASTPARGALTEAFF. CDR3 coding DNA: TGTGCCAGCACCCCAGCCAGGGGAGCTTTAACTGAAGCTTTCTTT.

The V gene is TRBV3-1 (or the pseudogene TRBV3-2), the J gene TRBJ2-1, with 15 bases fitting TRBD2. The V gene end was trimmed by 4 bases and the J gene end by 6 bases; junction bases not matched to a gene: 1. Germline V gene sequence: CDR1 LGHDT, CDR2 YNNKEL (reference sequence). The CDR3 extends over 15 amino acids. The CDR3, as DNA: TGTGCCAGCAGCCGGACTAGCGGGAGGGGCAATGAGCAGTTCTTC. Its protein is CASSRTSGRGNEQFF.

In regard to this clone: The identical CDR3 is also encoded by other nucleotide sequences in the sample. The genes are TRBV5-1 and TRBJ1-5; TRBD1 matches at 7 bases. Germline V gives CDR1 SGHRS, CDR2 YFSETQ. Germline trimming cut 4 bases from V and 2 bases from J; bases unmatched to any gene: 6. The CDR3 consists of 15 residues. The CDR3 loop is CASSPSGGGNQPQHF. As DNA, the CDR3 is TGCGCCAGCAGCCCCTCAGGGGGAGGCAATCAGCCCCAGCATTTT.

CDR3 DNA sequence: TGTGCCAGCAGTTTCACTAACAATGAGCAGTTCTTC. Translated: CASSFTNNEQFF. V usage is TRBV6-5 and J usage is TRBJ2-1, with D unclear. CDR1 is MNHEY and CDR2 is SVGAGI in the germline V gene. The CDR3 is 12 residues long. Trimming took off 4 bases at V and 5 bases at J, with 6 bases between the two ends.

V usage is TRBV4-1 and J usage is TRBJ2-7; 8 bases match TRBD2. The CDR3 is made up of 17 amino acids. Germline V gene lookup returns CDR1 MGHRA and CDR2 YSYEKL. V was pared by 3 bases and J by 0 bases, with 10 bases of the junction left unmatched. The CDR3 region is CASSQRFGLASSYEQYF. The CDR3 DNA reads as TGCGCCAGCAGCCAGAGGTTTGGACTAGCTAGCTCCTACGAGCAGTACTTC.

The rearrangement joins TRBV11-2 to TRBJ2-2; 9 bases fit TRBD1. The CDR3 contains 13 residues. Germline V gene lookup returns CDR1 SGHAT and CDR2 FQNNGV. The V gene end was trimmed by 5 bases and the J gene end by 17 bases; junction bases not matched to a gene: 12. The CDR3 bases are TGTGCCAGCAGCGCCCCGGGACAGGGAGGATGTTTTTTT. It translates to CASSAPGQGGCFF.

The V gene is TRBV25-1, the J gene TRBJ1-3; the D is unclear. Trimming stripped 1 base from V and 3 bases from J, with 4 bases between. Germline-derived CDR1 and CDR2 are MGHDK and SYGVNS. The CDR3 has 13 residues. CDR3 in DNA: TGTGCCAGCAGTGAATCGGGTGGAAACACCATATATTTT. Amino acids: CASSESGGNTIYF.

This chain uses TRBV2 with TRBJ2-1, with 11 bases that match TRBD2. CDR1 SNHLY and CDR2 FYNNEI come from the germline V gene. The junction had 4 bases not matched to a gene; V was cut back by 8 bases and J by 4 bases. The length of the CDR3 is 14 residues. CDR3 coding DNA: TGTGCCAGCCCGACTAGCGGGATATACAATGAGCAGTTCTTC. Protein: CASPTSGIYNEQFF.

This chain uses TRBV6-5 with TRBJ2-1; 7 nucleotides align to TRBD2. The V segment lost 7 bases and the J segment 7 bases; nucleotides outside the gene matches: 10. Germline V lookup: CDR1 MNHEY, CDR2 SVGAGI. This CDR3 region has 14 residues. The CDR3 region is CASKTGTIQNEQFF. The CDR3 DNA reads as TGTGCCAGCAAGACCGGGACTATCCAAAATGAGCAGTTCTTC.

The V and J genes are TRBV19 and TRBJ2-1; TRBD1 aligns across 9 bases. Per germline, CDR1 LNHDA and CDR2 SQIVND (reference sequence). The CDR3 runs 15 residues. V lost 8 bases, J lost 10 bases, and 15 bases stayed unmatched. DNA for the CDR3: TGTGCCAGTGACGTCCGGGACAGGGCGATAGAGGAGCAGTTCTTC. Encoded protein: CASDVRDRAIEEQFF. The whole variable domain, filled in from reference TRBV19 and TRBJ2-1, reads DGGITQSPKYLFRKEGQNVTLSCEQNLNHDAMYWYRQDPGQGLRLIYYSQIVNDFQKGDIAEGYSVSREKKESFPLTVTSAQKNPTAFYLCASDVRDRAIEEQFFGPGTRLTVL.

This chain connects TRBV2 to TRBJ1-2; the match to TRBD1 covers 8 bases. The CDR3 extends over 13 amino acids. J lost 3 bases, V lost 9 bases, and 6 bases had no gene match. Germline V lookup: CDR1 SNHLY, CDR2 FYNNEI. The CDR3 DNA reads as TGTGCCAGTCTGGCAGGGGGCTACTATGGCTACACCTTC. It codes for CASLAGGYYGYTF.

CDR3 in amino acids: CASSPQGPRNTQYF. DNA of the CDR3: TGTGCCAGCAGCCCGCAGGGGCCTAGGAATACGCAGTATTTT. The chain joins TRBV3-1 (or the pseudogene TRBV3-2) to TRBJ2-3, with TRBD1 as a possible D gene (6 bases). The germline gives CDR1 LGHDT, CDR2 YNNKEL (reference sequence). The ends were cut back, 4 bases at V and 7 bases at J, with 15 bases in the middle. CDR3 size: 14 residues.

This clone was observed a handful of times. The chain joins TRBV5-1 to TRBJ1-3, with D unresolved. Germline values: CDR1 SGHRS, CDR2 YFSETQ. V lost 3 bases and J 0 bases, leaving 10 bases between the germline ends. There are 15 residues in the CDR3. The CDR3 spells CASSSTESSGNTIYF. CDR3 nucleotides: TGCGCCAGCAGCTCCACAGAGTCCTCTGGAAACACCATATATTTT.

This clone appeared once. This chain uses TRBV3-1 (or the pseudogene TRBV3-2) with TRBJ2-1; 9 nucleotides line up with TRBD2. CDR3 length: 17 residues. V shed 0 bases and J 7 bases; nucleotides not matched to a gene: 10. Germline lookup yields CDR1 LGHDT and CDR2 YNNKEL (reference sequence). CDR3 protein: CASSQDLWRGGGNEQFF. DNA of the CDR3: TGTGCCAGCAGCCAAGATCTTTGGCGGGGGGGCGGAAATGAGCAGTTCTTC.

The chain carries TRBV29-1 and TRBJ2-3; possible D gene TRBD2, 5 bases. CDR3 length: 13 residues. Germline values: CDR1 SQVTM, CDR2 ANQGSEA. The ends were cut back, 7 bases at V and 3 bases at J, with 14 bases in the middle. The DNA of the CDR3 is TGCAGCGGTGGGGTATTAGCGACAGATACGCAGTATTTT. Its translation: CSGGVLATDTQYF.

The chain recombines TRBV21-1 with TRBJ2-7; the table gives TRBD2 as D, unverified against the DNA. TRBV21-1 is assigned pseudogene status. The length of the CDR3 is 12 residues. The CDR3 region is CASSKILFEQYV. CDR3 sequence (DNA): TGTGCCAGCAGCAAAATCCTTTTCGAGCAGTACGTC.

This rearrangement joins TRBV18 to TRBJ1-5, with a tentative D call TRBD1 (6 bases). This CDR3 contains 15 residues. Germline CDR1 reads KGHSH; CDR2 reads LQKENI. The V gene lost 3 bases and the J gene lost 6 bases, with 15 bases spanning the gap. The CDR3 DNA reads TGTGCCAGCTCACCTAATGGACAGTCGGCTCAGCCCCAGCATTTT. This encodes CASSPNGQSAQPQHF.

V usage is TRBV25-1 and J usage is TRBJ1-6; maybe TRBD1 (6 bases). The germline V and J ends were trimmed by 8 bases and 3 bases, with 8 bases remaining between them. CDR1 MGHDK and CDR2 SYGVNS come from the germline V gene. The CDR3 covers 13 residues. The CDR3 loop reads CASRQVYNSPLHF. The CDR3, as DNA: TGTGCCAGCCGACAGGTCTATAATTCACCCCTCCACTTT.

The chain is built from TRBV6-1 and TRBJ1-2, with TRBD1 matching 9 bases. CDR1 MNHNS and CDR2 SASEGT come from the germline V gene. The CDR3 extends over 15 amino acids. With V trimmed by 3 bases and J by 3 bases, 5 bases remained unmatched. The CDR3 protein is CASSDPGQGYYGYTF. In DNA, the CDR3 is TGTGCCAGCAGTGATCCGGGACAGGGTTACTATGGCTACACCTTC.

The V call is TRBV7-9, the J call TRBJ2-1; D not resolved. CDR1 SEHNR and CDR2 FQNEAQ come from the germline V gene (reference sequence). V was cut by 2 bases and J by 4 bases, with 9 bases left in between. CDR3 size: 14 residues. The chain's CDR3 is CASSLYGGYNEQFF. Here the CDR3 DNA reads TGTGCCAGCAGCTTATACGGCGGTTACAATGAGCAGTTCTTC.

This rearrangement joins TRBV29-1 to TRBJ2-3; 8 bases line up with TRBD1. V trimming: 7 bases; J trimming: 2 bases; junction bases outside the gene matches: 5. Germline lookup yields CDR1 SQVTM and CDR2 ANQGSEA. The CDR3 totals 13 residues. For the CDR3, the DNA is TGCAGCGCAAGGACAGGGACCACAGATACGCAGTATTTT. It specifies CSARTGTTDTQYF.

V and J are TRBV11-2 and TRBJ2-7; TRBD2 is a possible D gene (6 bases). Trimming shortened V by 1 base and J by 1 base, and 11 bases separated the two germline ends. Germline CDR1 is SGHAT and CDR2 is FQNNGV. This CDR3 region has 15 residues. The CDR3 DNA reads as TGTGCCAGCAGCTTAGCCCAGGGACTTTCCTACGAGCAGTACTTC. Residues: CASSLAQGLSYEQYF.

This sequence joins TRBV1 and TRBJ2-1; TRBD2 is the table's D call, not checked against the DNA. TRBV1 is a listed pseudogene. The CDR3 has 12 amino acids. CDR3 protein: CTSSHELEKEFF. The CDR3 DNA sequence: TGCACCAGCAGCCACGAACTAGAAAAGGAGTTCTTC.

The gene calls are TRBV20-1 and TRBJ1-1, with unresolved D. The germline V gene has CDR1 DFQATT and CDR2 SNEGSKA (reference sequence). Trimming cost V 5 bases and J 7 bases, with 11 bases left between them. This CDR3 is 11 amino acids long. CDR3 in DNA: TGCAGTGCTGGTAGAACAGTTGAAGCTTTCTTT. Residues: CSAGRTVEAFF.

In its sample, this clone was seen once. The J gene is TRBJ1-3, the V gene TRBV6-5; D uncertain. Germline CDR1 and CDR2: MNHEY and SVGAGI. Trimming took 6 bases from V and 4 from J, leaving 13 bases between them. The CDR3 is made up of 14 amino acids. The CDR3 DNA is TGTGCCAGCAGGAATCAGGACTACGGAAACACCATATATTTT. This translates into CASRNQDYGNTIYF.

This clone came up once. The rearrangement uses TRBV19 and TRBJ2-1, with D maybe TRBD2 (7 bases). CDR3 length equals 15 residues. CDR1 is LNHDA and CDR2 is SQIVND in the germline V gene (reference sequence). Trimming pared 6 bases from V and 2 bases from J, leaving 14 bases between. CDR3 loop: CASSWGGPTYNEQFF. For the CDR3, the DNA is TGTGCCAGTAGCTGGGGGGGCCCGACCTACAATGAGCAGTTCTTC.

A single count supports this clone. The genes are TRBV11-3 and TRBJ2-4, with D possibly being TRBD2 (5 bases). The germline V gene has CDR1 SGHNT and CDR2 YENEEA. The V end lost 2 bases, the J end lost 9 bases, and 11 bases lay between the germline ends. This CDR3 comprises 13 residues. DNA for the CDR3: TGTGCCAGCAGCTTAACTAGTGGTGGCATTCAGTACTTC. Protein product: CASSLTSGGIQYF. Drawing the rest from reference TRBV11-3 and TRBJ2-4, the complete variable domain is EAGVVQSPRYKIIEKKQPVAFWCNPISGHNTLYWYLQNLGQGPELLIRYENEEAVDDSQLPKDRFSAERLKGVDSTLKIQPAELGDSAVYLCASSLTSGGIQYFGAGTRLSVL.

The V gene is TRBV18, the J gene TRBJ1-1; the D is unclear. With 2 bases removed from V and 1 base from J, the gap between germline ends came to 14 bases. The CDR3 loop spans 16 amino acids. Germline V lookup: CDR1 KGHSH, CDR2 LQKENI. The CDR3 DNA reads TGTGCCAGCTCACCAGGCACAACCCGCGGGAACACTGAAGCTTTCTTT. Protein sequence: CASSPGTTRGNTEAFF.

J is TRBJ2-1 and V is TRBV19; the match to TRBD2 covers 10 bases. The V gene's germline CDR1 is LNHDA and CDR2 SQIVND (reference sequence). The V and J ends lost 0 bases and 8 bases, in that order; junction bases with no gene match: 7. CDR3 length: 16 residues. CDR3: CASSIDLLAGVHEQFF. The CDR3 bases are TGTGCCAGTAGTATAGATCTTCTAGCGGGAGTCCATGAGCAGTTCTTC.